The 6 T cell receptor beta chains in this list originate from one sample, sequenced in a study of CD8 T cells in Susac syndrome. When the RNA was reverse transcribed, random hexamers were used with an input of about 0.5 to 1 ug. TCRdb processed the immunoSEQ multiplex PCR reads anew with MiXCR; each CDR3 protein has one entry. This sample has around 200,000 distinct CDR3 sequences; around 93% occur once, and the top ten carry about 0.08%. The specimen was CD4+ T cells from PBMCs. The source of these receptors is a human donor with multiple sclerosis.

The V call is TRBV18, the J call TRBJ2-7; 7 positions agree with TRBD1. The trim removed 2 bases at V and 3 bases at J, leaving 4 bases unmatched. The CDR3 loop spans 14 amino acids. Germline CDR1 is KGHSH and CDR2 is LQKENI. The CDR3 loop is CASSPARDSYEQYF. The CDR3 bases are TGTGCCAGCTCACCAGCTCGGGACAGCTACGAGCAGTACTTC.

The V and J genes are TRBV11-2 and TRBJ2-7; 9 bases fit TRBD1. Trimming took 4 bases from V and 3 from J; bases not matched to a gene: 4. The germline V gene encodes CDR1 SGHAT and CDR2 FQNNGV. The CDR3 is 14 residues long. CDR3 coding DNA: TGTGCCAGCAGCTGGGGACAGGGCCGCTACGAGCAGTACTTC. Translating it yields CASSWGQGRYEQYF.

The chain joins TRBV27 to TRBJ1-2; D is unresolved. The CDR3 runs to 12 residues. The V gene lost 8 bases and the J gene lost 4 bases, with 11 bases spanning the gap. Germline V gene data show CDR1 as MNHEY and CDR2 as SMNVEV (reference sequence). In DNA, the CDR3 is TGTGCCAGCTGGCACAGTATCTATGGCTACACCTTC. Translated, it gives CASWHSIYGYTF.

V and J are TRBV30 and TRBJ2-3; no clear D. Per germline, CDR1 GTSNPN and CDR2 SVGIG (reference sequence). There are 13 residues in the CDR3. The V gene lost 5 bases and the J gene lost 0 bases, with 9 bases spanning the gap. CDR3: CAWRAGSTDTQYF. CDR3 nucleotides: TGTGCCTGGCGAGCTGGGAGCACAGATACGCAGTATTTT.

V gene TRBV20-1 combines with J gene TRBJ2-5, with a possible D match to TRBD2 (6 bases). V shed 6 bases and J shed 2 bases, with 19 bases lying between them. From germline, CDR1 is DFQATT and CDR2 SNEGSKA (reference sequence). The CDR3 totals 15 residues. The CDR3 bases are TGCAGTGCAGAGGGAGCGGGCGGGCGACAAGAGACCCAGTACTTC. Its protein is CSAEGAGGRQETQYF.

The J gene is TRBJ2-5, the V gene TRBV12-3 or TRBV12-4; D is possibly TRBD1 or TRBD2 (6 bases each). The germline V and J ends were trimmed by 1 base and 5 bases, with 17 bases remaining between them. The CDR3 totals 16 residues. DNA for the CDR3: TGTGCCAGCAGTTTAGTTGTCTGGGGGGCTCGGGAGACCCAGTACTTC. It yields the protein CASSLVVWGARETQYF.